The clone carrying this T cell receptor beta chain was recorded many times. The data originate from a study of CDR3 diversity in severe acne. The CDR3 has 15 amino acids. V lost 2 bases, J lost 0 bases, and 10 bases lay in between. The germline V gene encodes CDR1 SGHRS and CDR2 YFSETQ. One entry per CDR3 protein results from TCRdb running MiXCR on the PCR reads. The top ten clones hold more than 9% of a sample with roughly 79,000 distinct CDR3 sequences, around 47% of them seen once. The source material was blood. The chain links TRBV5-1 to TRBJ2-3; D not certain. This clonotype was obtained from a male donor with severe acne vulgaris. CDR3 in DNA: TGCGCCAGCAGCTTCAGAATTACTAGCACAGATACGCAGTATTTT. Amino acids: CASSFRITSTDTQYF.